This T cell receptor (beta chain) appears in the sequencing data of a study of T cells in Graves' hyperthyroidism and ophthalmopathy. Broader study findings: Researchers found most expanded thyroid clonotypes above 0.001 in blood as well. Ophthalmopathy and stable hyperthyroidism were told apart by a 13 V-J model.

This clonotype was seen repeatedly, ten times or more. What it binds is unknown. RNA transcripts served as the template for amplifying TCR beta CDR3 regions. TCR CDR3 regions were first amplified by RT-PCR with HTBI primers. TCRdb re-called the multiplex PCR reads through MiXCR, storing one row per CDR3 protein. This sample yields roughly 660,000 distinct CDR3 sequences, of which around 15% are seen a single time; about 14% belongs to the top ten. Criteria for exclusion of patients were uncontrolled infection, other autoimmune disease, pregnancy or lactation. Germline V CDR1 and CDR2: SNHLY, FYNNEI. V lost 6 bases and J lost 2, with 19 bases in between. This CDR3 has 16 residues.

The sample taken for sequencing was blood. The source is a man aged 45-65 years with Graves' hyperthyroidism. This chain uses TRBV2 with TRBJ1-1; maybe TRBD1 (5 bases). The CDR3 nucleotides read TGTGCCAGCAGGTCTGGGCAGGGAGGTGGAAACACTGAAGCTTTCTTT. As protein: CASRSGQGGGNTEAFF. The full variable domain, rest sourced from reference TRBV2 and TRBJ1-1, is EPEVTQTPSHQVTQMGQEVILRCVPISNHLYFYWYRQILGQKVEFLVSFYNNEISEKSEIFDDQFSVERPDGSNFTLKIRSTKLEDSAMYFCASRSGQGGGNTEAFFGQGTRLTVV.